The TCR beta chain described here comes from a study of T cells in Graves' hyperthyroidism and ophthalmopathy. This CDR3 has 13 residues. V trimming: 6 bases; J trimming: 0 bases; junction bases outside the gene matches: 1. The investigators amplified TCR beta CDR3 regions from RNA transcripts. Primed by the HTBI set, a first-round RT-PCR was run on the TCR CDR3. MiXCR was run by TCRdb on the multiplex PCR reads, yielding one entry per CDR3 protein. The top ten hold around two thirds of the sample, which has around 300,000 distinct CDR3 sequences, roughly 22% seen once. The study's findings and limits: Most clonotypes expanded in thyroid above 0.001 were likewise present in blood. Ophthalmopathy and stable hyperthyroidism were told apart by a 13 V-J model.

This clonotype has a count of ten or more. Antigen: not known. This rearrangement joins TRBV12-3 or TRBV12-4 to TRBJ2-7; 8 bases line up with TRBD1. The clonotype was recovered from a man aged 25 to 45 with Graves' ophthalmopathy. Sequenced sample: blood. CDR3 protein: CASRGTGSYEQYF. The CDR3, as DNA: TGTGCCAGCAGGGGGACAGGCTCCTACGAGCAGTACTTC.